This T cell receptor (beta chain) was documented in a study of T cell repertoires in cytomegalovirus infection. Study results and limitations: CMV-specific HLA-C-restricted TCR beta clonotypes dominated the ex vivo response.

Each CDR3 protein gets one entry after TCRdb re-called the reads with MiXCR. The sample records about 740,000 distinct CDR3 sequences, less than 40% being singletons. This clonotype has more than one count but fewer than ten. The antigen remains unidentified. Per germline, CDR1 SGHRS and CDR2 YFSETQ. V lost 4 bases and J 3 bases, leaving 19 bases between the germline ends. This CDR3 has 16 residues. V gene TRBV5-1 combines with J gene TRBJ1-2; a possible D gene is TRBD1 (5 bases). The receptor comes from a human donor in good health (CMV status not recorded). Some clones in this sample may be carry-over from other donors' samples. Sequenced material: PBMCs. CDR3 in DNA: TGCGCCAGCAGCCCCCCGGGACTCCCCCGTTACTATGGCTACACCTTC. It translates to CASSPPGLPRYYGYTF.